Listed here are 30 T cell receptor beta chains from one sample, sequenced in a study of blood T cell repertoires in COVID-19. Produced via immunoSEQ multiplex PCR; TCRdb's table is partial and in-frame only. Altogether fewer than 350,000 clones are present, around 86% being singletons, with the ten largest covering about 1.8%. The sample comprised PBMCs or T cells enriched from blood (not recorded which). The receptors shown here come from a woman aged 40 to 50 who had recovered from COVID-19.

This chain connects TRBV7-3 to TRBJ1-1; D is possibly TRBD1 (5 bases). CDR1 SGHTA and CDR2 FQGTGA come from the germline V gene. The length of the CDR3 is 13 residues. The V gene lost 3 bases and the J gene lost 4 bases, with 9 bases spanning the gap. The CDR3 is CASSLTESTEAFF. CDR3 in DNA: TGTGCCAGCAGCTTGACAGAGTCCACTGAAGCTTTCTTT.

This chain joins TRBV2 and TRBJ1-2; 8 bases are shared with TRBD1. The germline V gene encodes CDR1 SNHLY and CDR2 FYNNEI. The CDR3 loop spans 14 amino acids. Trimming took 5 bases from V and 8 from J; bases not matched to a gene: 10. CDR3 bases: TGTGCCAGCAGTTCCAGGACAGGGCTGAGGGGCTACACCTTC. It specifies CASSSRTGLRGYTF.

V is TRBV14 and J is TRBJ2-3; D possibly corresponds to TRBD2 (6 bases). This CDR3 comprises 17 residues. Trimming cost V 3 bases and J 2 bases, with 18 bases left between them. The V gene's germline CDR1 is SGHDN and CDR2 FVKESK. CDR3 DNA sequence: TGTGCCAGCAGCCACCAAACTAGCCTAAGAGTCACAGATACGCAGTATTTT. Amino acid sequence: CASSHQTSLRVTDTQYF.

CDR3 DNA: TGTGCCAGCAGTTTATCGGGACAGGACTACATGAACACTGAAGCTTTCTTT. This sequence encodes CASSLSGQDYMNTEAFF. The chain couples TRBV27 to TRBJ1-1; 8 bases are shared with TRBD1. V was pared by 0 bases and J by 0 bases, with 6 bases of the junction left unmatched. The CDR3 length is 17 residues. Germline V CDR1 and CDR2: MNHEY, SMNVEV (reference sequence).

This clone was recorded only once. The rearrangement uses TRBV4-1 and TRBJ1-1, with a possible D match to TRBD1 (6 bases). CDR1 and CDR2 from the germline V gene are MGHRA and YSYEKL. The V end was cut by 0 bases, the J end by 4 bases, with 9 bases between. The CDR3 spans 14 residues. CDR3 coding DNA: TGCGCCAGCAGCCAAGATCAAGGGGGCACTGAAGCTTTCTTT. Translation: CASSQDQGGTEAFF.

V and J are TRBV18 and TRBJ1-1; no firm D call. CDR1 is KGHSH and CDR2 is LQKENI in the germline V gene. CDR3 size: 15 residues. Trimming shortened V by 2 bases and J by 4 bases, and 14 bases separated the two germline ends. CDR3 sequence: CASSPSAEVGTEAFF. The CDR3 DNA is TGTGCCAGCTCACCATCGGCGGAGGTCGGCACTGAAGCTTTCTTT.

The chain joins TRBV28 to TRBJ1-2; a possible D gene is TRBD1 (6 bases). This CDR3 is built from 12 residues. Per the germline V gene, CDR1 is MDHEN and CDR2 is SYDVKM. Between the trimmed V and J ends, which lost 7 bases and 6 bases, there was a span of 12 bases. The CDR3 DNA sequence: TGTGCCAGCACGGGGGGGCCTAATGGCTACACCTTC. It specifies CASTGGPNGYTF.

The rearrangement links TRBV6-2 or TRBV6-3 to TRBJ1-2; D is unclear. V lost 0 bases, J lost 8 bases, and 13 bases lay in between. Per germline, CDR1 MNHEY and CDR2 SVGEGT. This CDR3 has 14 amino acids. Here the CDR3 DNA reads TGTGCCAGCAGTTACTCCGGGAGAGTCGGAGGCTACACCTTC. Protein: CASSYSGRVGGYTF.

The chain carries TRBV7-2 and TRBJ2-7; the match to TRBD1 covers 8 bases. With V trimmed by 3 bases and J by 3 bases, 7 bases remained unmatched. The germline CDR1 and CDR2 sequences are SGHTA and FQGNSA. The CDR3 covers 15 residues. The CDR3 DNA reads as TGTGCCAGCAGCTTTAGACAGGGGCTAGTCTACGAGCAGTACTTC. It encodes CASSFRQGLVYEQYF. Together with reference TRBV7-2 and TRBJ2-7, the CDR3 gives the full variable domain: GAGVSQSPSNKVTEKGKDVELRCDPISGHTALYWYRQSLGQGLEFLIYFQGNSAPDKSGLPSDRFSAERTGGSVSTLTIQRTQQEDSAVYLCASSFRQGLVYEQYFGPGTRLTVT.

This clone was observed a single time. The chain combines TRBV19 with TRBJ1-4; D perhaps matches TRBD1 (6 bases). V lost 6 bases and J 5 bases, leaving 13 bases between the germline ends. This CDR3 spans 14 amino acids. CDR1 and CDR2 from the germline V gene are LNHDA and SQIVND (reference sequence). The CDR3 region has the DNA TGTGCCAGTAGAGTGGGACAAGGGAATGAAAAACTGTTTTTT. It encodes CASRVGQGNEKLFF.

V gene TRBV7-4 combines with J gene TRBJ2-4; no clear D gene. Trimming cost V 1 base and J 0 bases, with 10 bases left between them. The CDR3 extends over 16 amino acids. Germline CDR1 SGHVT, CDR2 SQSDAQ. The CDR3 region is CASSLVVWLAKNIQYF. CDR3 DNA: TGTGCCAGCAGCTTAGTAGTCTGGTTAGCCAAAAACATTCAGTACTTC.

The rearrangement links TRBV5-1 to TRBJ2-3; perhaps TRBD2 as D (5 bases). Deletions cut 1 base from V and 1 base from J, with 10 bases between. The germline gives CDR1 SGHRS, CDR2 YFSETQ. This CDR3 has 15 residues. The CDR3 DNA reads TGCGCCAGCAGCTTGCGGACTGACGGCACAGATACGCAGTATTTT. Amino acids: CASSLRTDGTDTQYF.

DNA of the CDR3: TGTGCCAGCAGCCAAGATATAGGACTAGCGTTGAAGACGCAGTATTTT. Residues: CASSQDIGLALKTQYF. The rearrangement joins TRBV3-1 (or the pseudogene TRBV3-2) to TRBJ2-3, with 9 nucleotides matching TRBD2. Germline-derived CDR1 and CDR2 are LGHDT and YNNKEL (reference sequence). CDR3 length: 16 amino acids. Trimming took 0 bases from V and 9 from J; bases not matched to a gene: 10.

The chain uses TRBV19 and TRBJ1-3; 7 bases map to TRBD1. The germline V gene has CDR1 LNHDA and CDR2 SQIVND (reference sequence). The length of the CDR3 is 17 residues. The V segment lost 4 bases and the J segment 0 bases; nucleotides outside the gene matches: 9. CDR3 loop: CASSTSQGPISGNTIYF. The CDR3 nucleotides read TGTGCCAGTAGTACCTCACAGGGGCCAATCTCTGGAAACACCATATATTTT. The whole variable domain, remainder taken from reference TRBV19 and TRBJ1-3, is DGGITQSPKYLFRKEGQNVTLSCEQNLNHDAMYWYRQDPGQGLRLIYYSQIVNDFQKGDIAEGYSVSREKKESFPLTVTSAQKNPTAFYLCASSTSQGPISGNTIYFGEGSWLTVV.

The rearrangement links TRBV27 to TRBJ2-7; TRBD2 aligns across 13 bases. J was trimmed by 6 bases and V by 5 bases; bases with no gene match: 10. This CDR3 has 16 residues. Germline-derived CDR1 and CDR2 are MNHEY and SMNVEV (reference sequence). The CDR3 region is CASSPGTSGIPGEQYF. CDR3 DNA sequence: TGTGCCAGCAGTCCTGGGACTAGCGGGATTCCCGGCGAGCAGTACTTC.

The chain links TRBV10-3 to TRBJ2-7, with TRBD2 matching over 14 bases. Per the germline V gene, CDR1 is ENHRY and CDR2 is SYGVKD. Germline trimming cut 6 bases from V and 0 bases from J; bases unmatched to any gene: 10. The CDR3 has 18 amino acids. The CDR3 loop reads CAISTGLAGAPSSYEQYF. CDR3 bases: TGTGCCATCAGCACGGGACTAGCGGGGGCCCCGAGCTCCTACGAGCAGTACTTC.

This clone came up once. The rearrangement joins TRBV7-9 to TRBJ1-1; D not resolved. CDR1 is SEHNR, CDR2 FQNEAQ, per germline (reference sequence). The V end was cut by 2 bases, the J end by 1 base, with 11 bases between. There are 15 residues in the CDR3. The CDR3 DNA reads as TGTGCCAGCAGCTTAAAAGGAGCGCGGAACACTGAAGCTTTCTTT. It codes for CASSLKGARNTEAFF.

The gene calls are TRBV4-1 and TRBJ1-2; TRBD1 agrees at 8 bases. The V gene end was trimmed by 1 base and the J gene end by 2 bases; junction bases not matched to a gene: 3. The germline CDR1 and CDR2 sequences are MGHRA and YSYEKL. The length of the CDR3 is 15 residues. CDR3 in amino acids: CASSQADRGNYGYTF. In DNA form, the CDR3 reads TGCGCCAGCAGCCAAGCCGACAGGGGCAACTATGGCTACACCTTC.

The chain is built from TRBV27 and TRBJ1-1, with TRBD1 as a possible D gene (5 bases). V was clipped by 3 bases and J by 3 bases, with 17 bases between them. Germline V gene data show CDR1 as MNHEY and CDR2 as SMNVEV (reference sequence). The CDR3 is 16 residues long. The CDR3 DNA sequence: TGTGCCAGCAGTTTTCGGACACAACTACGGGACACTGAAGCTTTCTTT. Its translation: CASSFRTQLRDTEAFF.

The chain joins TRBV6-5 to TRBJ2-5, with 7 bases identical to TRBD2. The CDR3 has 16 amino acids. The germline V gene has CDR1 MNHEY and CDR2 SVGAGI. Trimming took 0 bases from V and 1 from J; bases not matched to a gene: 5. The CDR3 loop is CASSYSHSGSQETQYF. DNA of the CDR3: TGTGCCAGCAGTTACTCTCATAGCGGGTCCCAAGAGACCCAGTACTTC.

The V call is TRBV7-2, the J call TRBJ1-2; unclear D gene. CDR1 is SGHTA, CDR2 FQGNSA, per germline. The V end lost 2 bases, the J end lost 6 bases, and 22 bases lay between the germline ends. The CDR3 length is 17 residues. DNA of the CDR3: TGTGCCAGCAGCTTAAATCTCAGGCTTGGAGGGTTCGATGGCTACACCTTC. Its protein product is CASSLNLRLGGFDGYTF.

The chain has TRBV6-5 and TRBJ2-2; no firm D call. CDR1 and CDR2 (germline): MNHEY, SVGAGI. CDR3 length: 13 residues. With 7 bases removed from V and 2 bases from J, the gap between germline ends came to 8 bases. CDR3 sequence: CASTLYNTGELFF. In nucleotides, the CDR3 is TGTGCCAGCACACTATATAACACCGGGGAGCTGTTTTTT.

This chain links TRBV7-9 with TRBJ1-1; D ambiguous. Germline V CDR1 and CDR2: SEHNR, FQNEAQ (reference sequence). This CDR3 has 14 residues. V was clipped by 4 bases and J by 3 bases, with 12 bases between them. The CDR3 DNA reads as TGTGCCAGCAGCTCCCGGGGTAGCGACACTGAAGCTTTCTTT. As protein: CASSSRGSDTEAFF.

Worth noting for this clone: Other DNA sequences in the same sample also yield this CDR3. The chain couples TRBV7-9 to TRBJ1-1; perhaps TRBD1 as D (5 bases). The CDR3 consists of 14 residues. V shed 1 base and J shed 2 bases, with 8 bases lying between them. Germline assignment: CDR1 SEHNR and CDR2 FQNEAQ (reference sequence). In DNA form, the CDR3 reads TGTGCCAGCAGCTTAGTCGGGGGAAACACTGAAGCTTTCTTT. Protein: CASSLVGGNTEAFF.

V usage is TRBV12-5 and J usage is TRBJ2-2; 12 bases agree with TRBD1. Germline CDR1 LGHNT, CDR2 FRNRAP. This CDR3 is built from 16 residues. V shed 2 bases and J 7 bases; nucleotides not matched to a gene: 5. The CDR3 sequence is CASGLSGQGAGGELFF. DNA for the CDR3: TGTGCTAGTGGTTTGTCGGGACAGGGGGCAGGCGGGGAGCTGTTTTTT.

On this clone: The junction differs from germline at one of its ends, possibly a read error. The genes are TRBV11-2 and TRBJ2-3, with 7 nucleotides matching TRBD2. From germline, CDR1 is SGHAT and CDR2 FQNNGV. This CDR3 is built from 15 residues. This chain's CDR3 is CASSLKGSGGDPQYF. Here the CDR3 DNA reads TGTGCCAGCAGCTTAAAAGGTTCGGGAGGAGATCCGCAGTATTTT.

In its sample, this clone was seen once. This rearrangement joins TRBV3-1 (or the pseudogene TRBV3-2) to TRBJ1-2, with 7 bases identical to TRBD1. The germline gives CDR1 LGHDT, CDR2 YNNKEL (reference sequence). The CDR3 is 13 amino acids. Losses at the gene ends were 4 bases for V and 7 bases for J; bases not matched to a gene: 6. CDR3 nucleotide sequence: TGTGCCAGCAGCCCACAGACAGGGATTGGCTACACCTTC. Translation: CASSPQTGIGYTF.

V is TRBV6-5 and J is TRBJ1-3; D may be TRBD1 (5 bases). The CDR3 runs 14 residues. CDR1 MNHEY and CDR2 SVGAGI come from the germline V gene. V gave up 6 bases and J gave up 0 bases, with 9 bases separating them. In DNA form, the CDR3 reads TGTGCCAGCAGGCACGGGGGCTCTGGAAACACCATATATTTT. Translated, it gives CASRHGGSGNTIYF.

This clone was picked up one time. This sequence joins TRBV6-5 and TRBJ1-2, with a possible D match to TRBD1 (5 bases). Germline V lookup: CDR1 MNHEY, CDR2 SVGAGI. The CDR3 runs 12 residues. Trimming removed 7 bases from V and 5 bases from J, with 11 bases in between. The CDR3 nucleotides are TGTGCCAGCAAATTAAGGGGTTATGGCTACACCTTC. Residues: CASKLRGYGYTF.

This chain uses TRBV5-1 with TRBJ2-5; 12 bases line up with TRBD2. This CDR3 has 17 amino acids. The germline V gene has CDR1 SGHRS and CDR2 YFSETQ. After removal of 4 bases from V and 3 bases from J, the junction contained 10 bases not matched to a gene. CDR3 nucleotides: TGCGCCAGCAGCCCTGGATCTAGCGGGGGGGCGGAAGAGACCCAGTACTTC. Its protein is CASSPGSSGGAEETQYF.